This T cell receptor (beta chain) was identified in a study of blood T cell repertoires in COVID-19. On the study more broadly: Material from acute and convalescent COVID-19 was sourced from the United States, Italy and Spain.

Germline CDR1 reads SEHNR; CDR2 reads FQNEAQ (reference sequence). J lost 3 bases, V lost 1 base, and 2 bases had no gene match. This CDR3 contains 14 residues. The study recruited people aged about 18 to 90 years across about 25 US areas. Participants' own reports of clinical history determined their cohort assignment. Per the authors' pipeline: Reference gene primer amplification gave nucleated cell count estimates. Assay used: immunoSEQ multiplex PCR; TCRdb lists only in-frame clones, some missing. Clone size and V and J calls were adopted from that table, with D and trimming inferred from the DNA. The sample contains 120,000 to 150,000 clones, roughly 83% of which appear only once.

This TCR was sampled from a man aged 40-49 years with acute COVID-19. The sample consisted of PBMCs or T cells enriched from blood (not recorded which). V is TRBV7-9 and J is TRBJ1-1; the match to TRBD1 covers 7 bases. CDR3 DNA: TGTGCCAGCAGCTTAGGACAGGGTTACACTGAAGCTTTCTTT. This translates into CASSLGQGYTEAFF.